This entry is about one T cell receptor (beta chain). The antigen is undetermined. The source of the sample is a study of shared clonotypes between healthy human individuals. Study conclusions and caveats: There were few donors, and this limited the genetic and exposure-history diversity represented.

About 33,000 T cell genomes (around 190 ng DNA) went into each sorted-subset replicate. Some clones are missing from TCRdb's copy, which holds only in-frame ones; the method was immunoSEQ multiplex PCR. The sample consists of about 820,000 clones, 80% to 95% of them appearing once. The CDR3 spans 17 residues. The germline V gene has CDR1 SEHNR and CDR2 FQNEAQ (reference sequence). The V end was cut by 5 bases, the J end by 0 bases, with 16 bases between. It was CD45RO-negative cells, positively selected for CCR7, that made up naive CD8 cells, with terminally differentiated effector memory CD45RA+ cells excluded.

The sample was naive CD8+ T cells sorted from blood. This TCR derives from a man younger than 40 in good health. The chain has TRBV7-9 and TRBJ2-2; D remains unclear. DNA of the CDR3: TGTGCCAGCAGCCCCCTCGATTACGAAACGAACACCGGGGAGCTGTTTTTT. Amino acid sequence: CASSPLDYETNTGELFF.